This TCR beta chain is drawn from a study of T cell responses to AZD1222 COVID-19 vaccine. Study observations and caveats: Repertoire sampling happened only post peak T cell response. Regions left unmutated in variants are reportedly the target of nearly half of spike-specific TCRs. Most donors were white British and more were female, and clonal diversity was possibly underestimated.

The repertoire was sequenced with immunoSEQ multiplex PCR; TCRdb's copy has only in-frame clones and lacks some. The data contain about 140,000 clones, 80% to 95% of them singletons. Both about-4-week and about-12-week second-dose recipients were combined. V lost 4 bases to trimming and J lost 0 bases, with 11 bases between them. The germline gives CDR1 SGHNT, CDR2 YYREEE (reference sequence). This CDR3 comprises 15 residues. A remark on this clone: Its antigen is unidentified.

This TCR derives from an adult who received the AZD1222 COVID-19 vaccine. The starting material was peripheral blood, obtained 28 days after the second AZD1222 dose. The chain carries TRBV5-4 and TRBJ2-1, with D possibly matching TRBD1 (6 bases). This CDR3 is CASSRDTSSYNEQFF. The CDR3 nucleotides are TGTGCCAGCAGCAGGGACACAAGCTCCTACAATGAGCAGTTCTTC. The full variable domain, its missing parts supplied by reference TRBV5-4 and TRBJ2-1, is ETGVTQSPTHLIKTRGQQVTLRCSSQSGHNTVSWYQQALGQGPQFIFQYYREEENGRGNFPPRFSGLQFPNYSSELNVNALELDDSALYLCASSRDTSSYNEQFFGPGTRLTVL.